The 21 T cell receptor beta chains reported below all come from one sample, sequenced in a study of shared clonotypes between healthy human individuals. Sequencing used immunoSEQ multiplex PCR; TCRdb keeps in-frame clones, though not all of them. The sample contains 1.4 million or so clones, approximately 98.5% of which appear only once. The sequenced material came from naive CD4+ T cells sorted from blood. The subset is: CD45RA+ positively selected. These receptors came from a young man in good health.

This clone was picked up one time. The V call is TRBV2, the J call TRBJ2-1; D is unclear. Trimming took 4 bases from V and 2 from J, leaving 6 bases between them. Germline CDR1 and CDR2: SNHLY and FYNNEI. The CDR3 sequence is 13 residues long. CDR3 DNA sequence: TGTGCCAGCAGTGGCGAAACCTACAATGAGCAGTTCTTC. Translation gives CASSGETYNEQFF.

The genes are TRBV7-9 and TRBJ2-5; 12 nucleotides line up with TRBD2. CDR1 and CDR2 (germline): SEHNR, FQNEAQ (reference sequence). The V and J ends lost 5 bases and 2 bases, in that order; junction bases with no gene match: 3. The CDR3 loop spans 15 amino acids. The CDR3 loop reads CASSVGLAGQETQYF. The CDR3 coding sequence is TGTGCCAGCAGCGTCGGACTAGCGGGGCAAGAGACCCAGTACTTC.

The J gene is TRBJ2-7, the V gene TRBV14; D is uncertain. V gave up 1 base and J gave up 5 bases, with 6 bases separating them. Germline-derived CDR1 and CDR2 are SGHDN and FVKESK. The CDR3 runs 12 residues. In nucleotides, the CDR3 is TGTGCCAGCAGCCAAGTCTTCCACGAGCAGTACTTC. Its protein is CASSQVFHEQYF.

This chain links TRBV6-5 with TRBJ2-6; D uncertain. CDR1 is MNHEY and CDR2 is SVGAGI in the germline V gene. The CDR3 runs 15 residues. V gave up 8 bases and J gave up 1 base, with 12 bases separating them. In DNA form, the CDR3 reads TGTGCCAGCTCCCTCTACAAATCTGGGGCCAACGTCCTGACTTTC. Translating it yields CASSLYKSGANVLTF.

The genes are TRBV7-7 and TRBJ2-5, with TRBD1 matching 7 bases. The CDR3 sequence is 13 residues long. J lost 3 bases, V lost 3 bases, and 1 base had no gene match. In germline, CDR1 is SSHAT, CDR2 FNYEAQ (reference sequence). In DNA, the CDR3 is TGTGCCAGCAGCTTGCAGGGGGAAGAGACCCAGTACTTC. The encoded protein is CASSLQGEETQYF.

A remark on this clone: This specimen includes other DNA sequences encoding the same CDR3. The V and J genes are TRBV6-1 and TRBJ2-7; the match to TRBD2 covers 9 bases. Germline CDR1 and CDR2: MNHNS and SASEGT. The CDR3 loop spans 14 amino acids. V trimming: 7 bases; J trimming: 2 bases; junction bases outside the gene matches: 6. The CDR3 DNA reads TGTGCCAGCAATCCCGCGGGAGGGCCCTACGAGCAGTACTTC. This translates into CASNPAGGPYEQYF.

This chain connects TRBV5-1 to TRBJ2-1, with TRBD2 identical over 11 bases. V shed 4 bases and J 4 bases; nucleotides not matched to a gene: 7. The germline V gene has CDR1 SGHRS and CDR2 YFSETQ. The CDR3 sequence is 16 residues long. The chain's CDR3 is CASSPTGTSGYNEQFF. The CDR3 bases are TGCGCCAGCAGCCCAACCGGGACTAGCGGTTACAATGAGCAGTTCTTC.

This clone has a single count. J is TRBJ2-1 and V is TRBV28, with 7 bases identical to TRBD2. The CDR3 contains 14 residues. Germline trimming cut 2 bases from V and 9 bases from J; bases unmatched to any gene: 7. The germline V gene encodes CDR1 MDHEN and CDR2 SYDVKM. The CDR3 DNA reads TGTGCCAGCAGTTTACCCTCCCCGGGAGGTGAGCAGTTCTTC. Protein product: CASSLPSPGGEQFF.

The chain employs TRBV6-5 and TRBJ2-4, with D unresolved. CDR3 length: 15 residues. The germline V gene has CDR1 MNHEY and CDR2 SVGAGI. V was cut by 0 bases and J by 6 bases, with 12 bases left in between. In nucleotides, the CDR3 is TGTGCCAGCAGTTACTCTCCTAGTGCCGGAAACATTCAGTACTTC. Translating gives CASSYSPSAGNIQYF.

The chain is built from TRBV5-1 and TRBJ2-2; 11 bases fit TRBD2. CDR1 and CDR2 (germline): SGHRS, YFSETQ. The CDR3 consists of 20 residues. J was trimmed by 2 bases and V by 2 bases; bases with no gene match: 14. CDR3 sequence reads: CASSLQNTSGSLPNTGELFF. The DNA for the CDR3 is TGCGCCAGCAGCTTACAAAATACTAGCGGGAGCTTACCCAACACCGGGGAGCTGTTTTTT. Full variable domain (outside the CDR3, taken from reference TRBV5-1 and TRBJ2-2): KAGVTQTPRYLIKTRGQQVTLSCSPISGHRSVSWYQQTPGQGLQFLFEYFSETQRNKGNFPGRFSGRQFSNSRSEMNVSTLELGDSALYLCASSLQNTSGSLPNTGELFFGEGSRLTVL.

This chain connects TRBV29-1 to TRBJ2-7; D not certain. This CDR3 region has 13 residues. Germline CDR1 and CDR2: SQVTM and ANQGSEA. V was trimmed by 5 bases and J by 3 bases, leaving 14 bases between them. In nucleotides, the CDR3 is TGCAGCGTTCAAACGAGGTTAGACTACGAGCAGTACTTC. Protein sequence: CSVQTRLDYEQYF.

V is TRBV6-5 and J is TRBJ2-3, with D maybe TRBD2 (5 bases). Germline CDR1 is MNHEY and CDR2 is SVGAGI. This CDR3 spans 14 amino acids. V was clipped by 0 bases and J by 6 bases, with 10 bases between them. In DNA, the CDR3 is TGTGCCAGCAGTTACTCGAGACTATTCGATACGCAGTATTTT. Encoded protein: CASSYSRLFDTQYF.

V usage is TRBV10-3 and J usage is TRBJ1-1; TRBD1 aligns across 12 bases. The CDR3 runs to 15 residues. In germline, CDR1 is ENHRY, CDR2 SYGVKD. With 7 bases clipped from V and 3 bases from J, the junction kept 6 bases outside the gene matches. The CDR3 bases are TGTGCCATCACGGGGACAGGGGGCGAGGACACTGAAGCTTTCTTT. Translating it yields CAITGTGGEDTEAFF.

CDR3 region: CASSQDPRPIRELFF. CDR3 DNA sequence: TGTGCCAGCAGCCAAGATCCCCGGCCCATTAGGGAGCTGTTTTTT. V usage is TRBV14 and J usage is TRBJ2-2; D remains ambiguous. The CDR3 runs to 15 residues. V dropped 0 bases and J dropped 9 bases, with 14 bases sitting between them. Germline V lookup: CDR1 SGHDN, CDR2 FVKESK.

For the CDR3, the DNA is TGTGCCAGCTCACCACCGTACCTTAATGAAAAACTGTTTTTT. Protein: CASSPPYLNEKLFF. This chain uses TRBV18 with TRBJ1-4; no definite D call. Deletions cut 0 bases from V and 4 bases from J, with 6 bases between. The CDR3 sequence is 14 residues long. In germline, CDR1 is KGHSH, CDR2 LQKENI.

The CDR3 DNA is TGTGCCAGCAGTTTAGGGTGGGGAGTGGTGTTTTTT. It yields the protein CASSLGWGVVFF. The chain recombines TRBV28 with TRBJ1-4; D gene unclear. The CDR3 consists of 12 residues. V was shortened by 2 bases and J by 15 bases, with 13 bases between the two germline ends. Germline CDR1 and CDR2: MDHEN and SYDVKM.

The chain has TRBV15 and TRBJ1-5, with D possibly TRBD1 on 6 matching bases. The germline V gene encodes CDR1 LNHNV and CDR2 YYDKDF (reference sequence). V lost 4 bases and J lost 0, with 10 bases in between. The CDR3 has 15 amino acids. CDR3 DNA sequence: TGTGCCACCAGCACAGGGGACTATAGCAATCAGCCCCAGCATTTT. This codes for CATSTGDYSNQPQHF.

The CDR3: CASSSLAGGPNEQFF. DNA for the CDR3: TGTGCCAGCAGCTCTTTGGCGGGAGGGCCCAATGAGCAGTTCTTC. V gene TRBV7-6 combines with J gene TRBJ2-1; 9 nucleotides agree with TRBD2. The CDR3 covers 15 residues. The junction had 7 bases not matched to a gene; V was cut back by 4 bases and J by 6 bases. Germline assignment: CDR1 SGHVS and CDR2 FNYEAQ.

V gene TRBV28 combines with J gene TRBJ1-5, with D unclear. This CDR3 comprises 17 residues. Trimming removed 5 bases at V and 0 bases at J, with 17 bases between. Germline values: CDR1 MDHEN, CDR2 SYDVKM. The CDR3 sequence is CASSKRLSGNSNQPQHF. The CDR3 coding sequence is TGTGCCAGCAGTAAAAGGTTATCGGGGAATAGCAATCAGCCCCAGCATTTT.

The rearrangement uses TRBV5-6 and TRBJ2-7, with D possibly being TRBD1 (6 bases). This CDR3 contains 17 residues. The germline V and J ends were trimmed by 5 bases and 2 bases, with 23 bases remaining between them. Germline CDR1 is SGHDT and CDR2 is YYEEEE. The CDR3 sequence is CASSRDTRTGATYEQYF. For the CDR3, the DNA is TGTGCCAGCAGTCGGGACACCCGAACCGGGGCTACCTACGAGCAGTACTTC.

This chain joins TRBV10-3 and TRBJ2-7, with 7 bases that match TRBD1. V gave up 4 bases and J gave up 7 bases; unmatched junction bases: 7. Per germline, CDR1 ENHRY and CDR2 SYGVKD. The CDR3 sequence is 13 residues long. CDR3 residues: CAISGPGGEEQYF. The CDR3 DNA reads TGTGCCATCAGTGGTCCAGGGGGTGAAGAGCAGTACTTC.